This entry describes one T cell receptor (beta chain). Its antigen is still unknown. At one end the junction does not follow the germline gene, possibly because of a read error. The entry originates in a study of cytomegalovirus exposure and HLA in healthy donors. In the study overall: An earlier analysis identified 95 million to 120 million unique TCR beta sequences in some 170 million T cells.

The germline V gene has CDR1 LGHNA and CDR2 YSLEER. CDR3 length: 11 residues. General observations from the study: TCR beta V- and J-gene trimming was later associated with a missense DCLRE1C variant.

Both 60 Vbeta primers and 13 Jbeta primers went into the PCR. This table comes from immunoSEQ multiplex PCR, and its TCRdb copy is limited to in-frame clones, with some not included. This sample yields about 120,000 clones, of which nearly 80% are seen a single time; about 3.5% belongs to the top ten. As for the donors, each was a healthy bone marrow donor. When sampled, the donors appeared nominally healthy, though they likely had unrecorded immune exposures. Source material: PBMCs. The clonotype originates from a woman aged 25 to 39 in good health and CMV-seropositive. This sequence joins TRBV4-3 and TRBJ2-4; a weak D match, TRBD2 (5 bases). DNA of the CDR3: TGCGCCAGCAGCGGGAGACCGGGTAGGAACTTC. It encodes CASSGRPGRNF.